Given below is one T cell receptor (beta chain) in context. The sample is drawn from a study of T cell changes during pregnancy in multiple sclerosis. The data were produced by immunoSEQ multiplex PCR, yet TCRdb's version contains in-frame clones alone and is incomplete. The data hold about 93,000 clones, with approximately 92% observed a single time. Between the trimmed V and J ends, which lost 5 bases and 2 bases, there was a span of 16 bases. This CDR3 comprises 16 residues. Germline CDR1 is SGHNT and CDR2 is YENEEA. The sequence was obtained from a female donor with multiple sclerosis, enrolled in a pregnancy study. Sequenced material: peripheral blood, taken after pregnancy. The chain joins TRBV11-3 to TRBJ2-1, with D perhaps TRBD1 (6 bases). CDR3 in DNA: TGTGCCAGCAGCAAACAGGGTATTGGGGCCTACAATGAGCAGTTCTTC. Encoded protein: CASSKQGIGAYNEQFF.